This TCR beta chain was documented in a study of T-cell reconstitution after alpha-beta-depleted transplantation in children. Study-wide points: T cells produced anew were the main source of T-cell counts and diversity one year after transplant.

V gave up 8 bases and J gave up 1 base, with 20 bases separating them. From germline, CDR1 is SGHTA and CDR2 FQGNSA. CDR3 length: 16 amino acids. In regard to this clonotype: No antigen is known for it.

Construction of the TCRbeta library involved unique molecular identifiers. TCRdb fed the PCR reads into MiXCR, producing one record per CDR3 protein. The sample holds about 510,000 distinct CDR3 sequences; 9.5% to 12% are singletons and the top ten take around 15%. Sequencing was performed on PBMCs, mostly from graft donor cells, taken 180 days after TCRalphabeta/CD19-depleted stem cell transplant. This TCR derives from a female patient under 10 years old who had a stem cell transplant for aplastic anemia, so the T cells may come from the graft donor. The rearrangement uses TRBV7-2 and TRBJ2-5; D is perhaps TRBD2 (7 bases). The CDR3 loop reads CASGGLAEYLQETQYF. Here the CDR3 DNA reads TGTGCCAGCGGGGGGCTAGCGGAGTATCTCCAAGAGACCCAGTACTTC.